Listed below are T cell receptor beta chains from one sample, sequenced in a study of neurological immune-mediated disorders. TCRdb analysed the 5' RACE reads with MiXCR anew, one entry per CDR3 protein. The repertoire consists of roughly 100,000 distinct CDR3 sequences, with about 3.8% occurring once and the leading ten covering 5% to 7.5%. Sequencing input: PBMCs. Source of these receptors: a woman aged 18-29 years with multiple sclerosis. Each CDR3 is given with its conserved first and last residue. The order of the fields is J gene, clone size, D gene, V gene, CDR3 protein, CDR3 DNA. A D gene is named only where the DNA matches it firmly. The size of a clone is reported for some rows only, either as once, few or many, or as a class for expanded clones.

J gene: TRBJ2-3; clone size: many; D gene: TRBD2; V gene: TRBV20-1; CDR3 protein: CSAKLAGVTDTQYF; CDR3 DNA: TGCAGTGCTAAACTAGCGGGAGTAACAGATACGCAGTATTTT
J gene: TRBJ2-5; clone size: many; D gene: -; V gene: TRBV5-1; CDR3 protein: CASSWQETQYF; CDR3 DNA: TGCGCCAGCAGCTGGCAAGAGACCCAGTACTTC
J gene: TRBJ2-5; clone size: many; D gene: TRBD2; V gene: TRBV20-1; CDR3 protein: CSARWPSRGEWETQYF; CDR3 DNA: TGCAGTGCTAGATGGCCCTCCCGGGGGGAGTGGGAGACCCAGTACTTC
J gene: TRBJ1-1; clone size: many; D gene: -; V gene: TRBV12-3/TRBV12-4; CDR3 protein: CANGRRATEAFF; CDR3 DNA: TGTGCCAACGGTCGTCGGGCCACTGAAGCTTTCTTT
J gene: TRBJ1-5; clone size: many; D gene: -; V gene: TRBV3-1; CDR3 protein: CASSSRDGWDQPQHF; CDR3 DNA: TGTGCCAGCAGCTCTCGGGACGGGTGGGATCAGCCCCAGCATTTT
J gene: TRBJ2-1; clone size: many; D gene: TRBD1; V gene: TRBV20-1; CDR3 protein: CSAGGQGAGYEQFF; CDR3 DNA: TGCAGTGCTGGGGGACAGGGGGCCGGGTATGAGCAGTTCTTC
J gene: TRBJ1-5; clone size: many; D gene: -; V gene: TRBV28; CDR3 protein: CASSPTGSLYQPQHF; CDR3 DNA: TGTGCCAGCAGCCCCACCGGGTCCTTATATCAGCCCCAGCATTTT
J gene: TRBJ1-1; clone size: many; D gene: -; V gene: TRBV5-1; CDR3 protein: CASRPVGNTEAFF; CDR3 DNA: TGCGCCAGCAGGCCCGTAGGAAACACTGAAGCTTTCTTT
J gene: TRBJ2-1; clone size: many; D gene: -; V gene: TRBV20-1; CDR3 protein: CSARDGSQVEQFF; CDR3 DNA: TGCAGTGCTAGAGATGGATCCCAGGTTGAGCAGTTCTTC
J gene: TRBJ1-3; clone size: many; D gene: TRBD1; V gene: TRBV9; CDR3 protein: CASSGTGVSGNTIYF; CDR3 DNA: TGTGCCAGCAGCGGCACAGGGGTTTCTGGAAACACCATATATTTT
J gene: TRBJ2-5; clone size: many; D gene: -; V gene: TRBV20-1; CDR3 protein: CSAAQEGRETQYF; CDR3 DNA: TGCAGTGCTGCGCAGGAGGGAAGGGAGACCCAGTACTTC
J gene: TRBJ2-1; clone size: many; D gene: TRBD2; V gene: TRBV5-1; CDR3 protein: CASSPGGTSYNEQFF; CDR3 DNA: TGCGCCAGCAGCCCCGGGGGGACCTCCTACAATGAGCAGTTCTTC
J gene: TRBJ1-1; clone size: few; D gene: -; V gene: TRBV9; CDR3 protein: CASSVDQGTTEAFF; CDR3 DNA: TGTGCCAGCAGCGTAGATCAGGGCACAACTGAAGCTTTCTTT
J gene: TRBJ1-4; clone size: many; D gene: TRBD1; V gene: TRBV5-1; CDR3 protein: CASTKGQGTEKLFF; CDR3 DNA: TGCGCCAGCACCAAGGGACAGGGTACCGAAAAACTGTTTTTT
J gene: TRBJ2-7; clone size: many; D gene: -; V gene: TRBV7-9; CDR3 protein: CASSPTNSYEQYF; CDR3 DNA: TGTGCCAGCAGCCCGACGAACTCCTACGAGCAGTACTTC
J gene: TRBJ1-2; clone size: many; D gene: -; V gene: TRBV11-2; CDR3 protein: CASSQDLNYGYTF; CDR3 DNA: TGTGCCAGCAGCCAGGACCTGAACTATGGCTACACCTTC
J gene: TRBJ2-3; clone size: many; D gene: -; V gene: TRBV10-3; CDR3 protein: CAISERRGRRGDTQYF; CDR3 DNA: TGTGCCATCAGTGAACGTCGGGGGCGAAGGGGAGATACGCAGTATTTT
J gene: TRBJ1-2; clone size: many; D gene: -; V gene: TRBV19; CDR3 protein: CASSQRHNYGYTF; CDR3 DNA: TGTGCCAGTAGTCAGCGACACAACTATGGCTACACCTTC
J gene: TRBJ2-2; clone size: many; D gene: -; V gene: TRBV10-3; CDR3 protein: CATGGGLDTGELFF; CDR3 DNA: TGTGCCACTGGAGGGGGCCTGGACACCGGGGAGCTGTTTTTT
J gene: TRBJ2-3; clone size: many; D gene: -; V gene: TRBV2; CDR3 protein: CASRVVGVGDTQYF; CDR3 DNA: TGTGCCAGCAGAGTAGTGGGAGTAGGAGATACGCAGTATTTT
J gene: TRBJ2-2; clone size: -; D gene: TRBD1; V gene: TRBV7-2; CDR3 protein: CASRERLGQVITGELFF; CDR3 DNA: TGTGCCAGCAGGGAGAGGTTGGGACAGGTTATCACCGGGGAGCTGTTTTTT
J gene: TRBJ2-1; clone size: many; D gene: TRBD2; V gene: TRBV20-1; CDR3 protein: CSALRLAGGHNEQFF; CDR3 DNA: TGCAGTGCTCTTCGCCTAGCGGGGGGCCACAATGAGCAGTTCTTC
J gene: TRBJ1-1; clone size: many; D gene: -; V gene: TRBV7-8; CDR3 protein: CASSQRVGSEAFF; CDR3 DNA: TGTGCCAGCAGCCAACGGGTGGGGTCTGAAGCTTTCTTT
J gene: TRBJ1-2; clone size: many; D gene: -; V gene: TRBV20-1; CDR3 protein: CSAGEPLGRGSGYTF; CDR3 DNA: TGCAGTGCTGGTGAACCCCTAGGCAGGGGAAGCGGCTACACCTTC
J gene: TRBJ2-7; clone size: many; D gene: -; V gene: TRBV5-1; CDR3 protein: CASSLTRESYEQYF; CDR3 DNA: TGCGCCAGCAGCTTGACCAGGGAGTCCTACGAGCAGTACTTC
J gene: TRBJ1-1; clone size: many; D gene: -; V gene: TRBV11-2; CDR3 protein: CASSLQGPNTEAFF; CDR3 DNA: TGTGCCAGCAGCTTACAGGGGCCGAACACTGAAGCTTTCTTT
J gene: TRBJ2-2; clone size: many; D gene: TRBD1; V gene: TRBV24-1; CDR3 protein: CATRSGTDTGELFF; CDR3 DNA: TGTGCCACCAGATCCGGGACAGACACCGGGGAGCTGTTTTTT
J gene: TRBJ1-4; clone size: many; D gene: TRBD1; V gene: TRBV7-2; CDR3 protein: CASSLAGGGEKLFF; CDR3 DNA: TGTGCCAGCAGCTTAGCAGGGGGCGGTGAAAAACTGTTTTTT
J gene: TRBJ2-2; clone size: many; D gene: -; V gene: TRBV6-5; CDR3 protein: CASRTGTGELFF; CDR3 DNA: TGTGCCAGCAGAACAGGGACCGGGGAGCTGTTTTTT
J gene: TRBJ2-6; clone size: -; D gene: -; V gene: TRBV5-6; CDR3 protein: CASGRGAGGANVLTF; CDR3 DNA: TGTGCCAGCGGAAGAGGGGCTGGAGGGGCCAACGTCCTGACTTTC
J gene: TRBJ1-3; clone size: many; D gene: TRBD1; V gene: TRBV20-1; CDR3 protein: CSARLQGVGNTIYF; CDR3 DNA: TGCAGTGCTAGGCTACAGGGGGTTGGAAACACCATATATTTT
J gene: TRBJ2-1; clone size: many; D gene: -; V gene: TRBV12-3/TRBV12-4; CDR3 protein: CASGPSVYNEQFF; CDR3 DNA: TGTGCCAGCGGCCCTAGCGTATACAATGAGCAGTTCTTC
J gene: TRBJ2-2; clone size: many; D gene: TRBD1; V gene: TRBV9; CDR3 protein: CASSPWGQGWDTGELFF; CDR3 DNA: TGTGCCAGCAGCCCCTGGGGACAGGGTTGGGACACCGGGGAGCTGTTTTTT
J gene: TRBJ2-1; clone size: many; D gene: TRBD2; V gene: TRBV5-1; CDR3 protein: CASSFTGGTGNEQFF; CDR3 DNA: TGCGCCAGCAGCTTCACGGGAGGCACAGGCAATGAGCAGTTCTTC
J gene: TRBJ2-1; clone size: many; D gene: TRBD1; V gene: TRBV5-4; CDR3 protein: CASSTGQGRWSYNEQFF; CDR3 DNA: TGTGCCAGCAGCACCGGACAGGGAAGATGGTCCTACAATGAGCAGTTCTTC
J gene: TRBJ1-4; clone size: many; D gene: TRBD1; V gene: TRBV5-1; CDR3 protein: CASSLGQGTNEKLFF; CDR3 DNA: TGCGCCAGCAGCTTGGGACAGGGAACAAATGAAAAACTGTTTTTT
J gene: TRBJ2-2; clone size: many; D gene: TRBD2; V gene: TRBV20-1; CDR3 protein: CSAQRGGSTGELFF; CDR3 DNA: TGCAGTGCTCAGCGGGGGGGTTCTACCGGGGAGCTGTTTTTT
J gene: TRBJ2-3; clone size: -; D gene: TRBD2; V gene: TRBV29-1; CDR3 protein: CSVSGGLVSDTQYF; CDR3 DNA: TGCAGCGTCTCGGGCGGACTAGTTTCAGATACGCAGTATTTT
J gene: TRBJ2-7; clone size: many; D gene: -; V gene: TRBV20-1; CDR3 protein: CSASKTGYEQYF; CDR3 DNA: TGCAGTGCCTCAAAAACAGGGTACGAGCAGTACTTC
J gene: TRBJ2-5; clone size: many; D gene: -; V gene: TRBV3-1; CDR3 protein: CASSVSQETQYF; CDR3 DNA: TGTGCCAGCAGCGTGTCCCAAGAGACCCAGTACTTC
J gene: TRBJ2-1; clone size: many; D gene: TRBD1; V gene: TRBV9; CDR3 protein: CASSSWTGGFNEQFF; CDR3 DNA: TGTGCCAGCAGCTCGTGGACAGGGGGCTTCAATGAGCAGTTCTTC
J gene: TRBJ2-7; clone size: many; D gene: -; V gene: TRBV28; CDR3 protein: CASSLGAVPYEQYF; CDR3 DNA: TGTGCCAGCAGTTTAGGAGCGGTCCCCTACGAGCAGTACTTC
J gene: TRBJ2-4; clone size: many; D gene: TRBD2; V gene: TRBV20-1; CDR3 protein: CSAGEWIAGTSKNIQYF; CDR3 DNA: TGCAGTGCTGGAGAGTGGATAGCGGGGACCTCCAAAAACATTCAGTACTTC
J gene: TRBJ2-5; clone size: many; D gene: -; V gene: TRBV3-1; CDR3 protein: CASSQGATEGETQYF; CDR3 DNA: TGTGCCAGCAGCCAAGGGGCCACCGAGGGAGAGACCCAGTACTTC
J gene: TRBJ2-7; clone size: many; D gene: TRBD1; V gene: TRBV7-9; CDR3 protein: CASSSRQGTYEQYF; CDR3 DNA: TGTGCCAGCAGCTCTCGACAGGGAACCTACGAGCAGTACTTC
J gene: TRBJ2-2; clone size: many; D gene: TRBD2; V gene: TRBV5-1; CDR3 protein: CASSSGLAITGELFF; CDR3 DNA: TGCGCCAGCAGCTCTGGACTAGCAATAACCGGGGAGCTGTTTTTT
J gene: TRBJ2-5; clone size: many; D gene: TRBD1; V gene: TRBV5-1; CDR3 protein: CASSLTGEGFGFQETQYF; CDR3 DNA: TGCGCCAGCAGTTTGACAGGGGAAGGATTTGGGTTCCAAGAGACCCAGTACTTC
J gene: TRBJ1-2; clone size: few; D gene: TRBD1; V gene: TRBV6-2/TRBV6-3; CDR3 protein: CASSWTGLNYGYTF; CDR3 DNA: TGTGCCAGCAGTTGGACAGGACTTAACTATGGCTACACCTTC
J gene: TRBJ2-2; clone size: many; D gene: TRBD1; V gene: TRBV10-3; CDR3 protein: CAISTGTGGTGELFF; CDR3 DNA: TGTGCCATCAGCACCGGGACAGGGGGAACCGGGGAGCTGTTTTTT
J gene: TRBJ2-5; clone size: many; D gene: TRBD2; V gene: TRBV20-1; CDR3 protein: CSAKKRGAVQETQYF; CDR3 DNA: TGCAGTGCTAAAAAGCGGGGGGCGGTCCAAGAGACCCAGTACTTC
J gene: TRBJ1-1; clone size: many; D gene: -; V gene: TRBV6-5; CDR3 protein: CASIRGTEAFF; CDR3 DNA: TGTGCCAGCATAAGGGGGACTGAAGCTTTCTTT
J gene: TRBJ2-6; clone size: many; D gene: -; V gene: TRBV5-1; CDR3 protein: CASSPPGSGANVLTF; CDR3 DNA: TGCGCCAGCAGCCCCCCGGGAAGTGGGGCCAACGTCCTGACTTTC
J gene: TRBJ2-7; clone size: many; D gene: TRBD1; V gene: TRBV20-1; CDR3 protein: CSARVRDRSYEQYF; CDR3 DNA: TGCAGTGCTAGAGTTCGGGACAGGAGTTACGAGCAGTACTTC
J gene: TRBJ2-1; clone size: many; D gene: -; V gene: TRBV19; CDR3 protein: CASSPASRGHEQFF; CDR3 DNA: TGTGCCAGTAGTCCAGCCTCCCGGGGGCATGAGCAGTTCTTC
J gene: TRBJ2-2; clone size: many; D gene: TRBD2; V gene: TRBV6-5; CDR3 protein: CASSPLLTSGGELFF; CDR3 DNA: TGTGCCAGCAGCCCCCTCTTGACTAGCGGCGGGGAGCTGTTTTTT
J gene: TRBJ2-2; clone size: many; D gene: -; V gene: TRBV5-1; CDR3 protein: CASSIVGLGRGTGELFF; CDR3 DNA: TGCGCCAGCAGCATTGTGGGACTCGGAAGGGGCACCGGGGAGCTGTTTTTT
J gene: TRBJ1-1; clone size: many; D gene: TRBD1; V gene: TRBV27; CDR3 protein: CASSFNRGGTEAFF; CDR3 DNA: TGTGCCAGCAGTTTCAACAGGGGGGGCACTGAAGCTTTCTTT
J gene: TRBJ2-7; clone size: many; D gene: -; V gene: TRBV11-2; CDR3 protein: CASSLDPYSYEQYF; CDR3 DNA: TGTGCCAGCAGCTTAGATCCGTACAGCTACGAGCAGTACTTC